This TCR beta chain derives from a study of blood T cell repertoires in COVID-19. This CDR3 has 14 residues. V dropped 1 base and J dropped 13 bases, with 14 bases sitting between them. CDR1 is LGHDT, CDR2 YNNKEL, per germline (reference sequence). Original processing methods: Cell counts per sample came from amplifying reference gene primers. Generated by immunoSEQ multiplex PCR, the TCRdb table keeps only in-frame clones and is missing some. Clonal size and the V and J genes are those of that table, whereas D and trimming came from the DNA. The sample has 160,000 or so clones; roughly 87% are singletons.

The receptor comes from a woman aged 45-65 years with acute or convalescent COVID-19. The gene calls are TRBV3-1 (or the pseudogene TRBV3-2) and TRBJ1-6; D is ambiguous. Sample: peripheral blood. The DNA of the CDR3 is TGTGCCAGCAGCCAAGTTCGGTCCGCGTCGCCCCTCCACTTT. As protein: CASSQVRSASPLHF.